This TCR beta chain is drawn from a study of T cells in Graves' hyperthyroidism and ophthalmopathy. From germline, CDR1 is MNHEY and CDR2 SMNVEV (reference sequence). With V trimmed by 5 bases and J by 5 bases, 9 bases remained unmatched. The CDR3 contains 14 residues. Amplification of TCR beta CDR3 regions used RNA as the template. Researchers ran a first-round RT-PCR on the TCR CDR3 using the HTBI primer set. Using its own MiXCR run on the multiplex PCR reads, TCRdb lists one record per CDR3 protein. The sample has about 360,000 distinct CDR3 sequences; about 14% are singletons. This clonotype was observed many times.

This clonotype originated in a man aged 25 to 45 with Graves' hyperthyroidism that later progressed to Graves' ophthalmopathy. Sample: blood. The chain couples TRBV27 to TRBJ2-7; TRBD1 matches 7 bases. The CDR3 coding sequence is TGTGCCAGCAGTAGACAGGGAACGGTGCACGAGCAGTACTTC. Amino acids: CASSRQGTVHEQYF.